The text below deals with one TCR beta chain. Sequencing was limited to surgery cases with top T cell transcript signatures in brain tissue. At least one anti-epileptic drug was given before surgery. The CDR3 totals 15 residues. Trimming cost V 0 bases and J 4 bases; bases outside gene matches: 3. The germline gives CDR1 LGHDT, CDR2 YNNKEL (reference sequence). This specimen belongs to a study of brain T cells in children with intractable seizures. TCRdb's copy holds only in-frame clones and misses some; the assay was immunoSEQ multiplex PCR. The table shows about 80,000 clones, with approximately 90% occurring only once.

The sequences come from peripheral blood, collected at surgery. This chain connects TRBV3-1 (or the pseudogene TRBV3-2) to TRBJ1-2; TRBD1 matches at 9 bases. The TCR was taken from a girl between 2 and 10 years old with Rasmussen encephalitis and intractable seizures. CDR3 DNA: TGTGCCAGCAGCCAAGAGGGACAGGGAATCTATGGCTACACCTTC. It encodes CASSQEGQGIYGYTF.